The rows below give T cell receptor beta chains drawn from one sample of a study of blood T cell repertoires in COVID-19. Profiling relied on immunoSEQ multiplex PCR, and the TCRdb table lists in-frame clones only, not all of them. The data show around 150,000 clones, 78% seen once. The sample was peripheral blood. The receptors shown here come from a woman at least 80 years old with acute or convalescent COVID-19. The CDR3 runs from the conserved cysteine through the conserved F or W. A D gene is named only where the DNA matches it firmly. Clone size is stated in some rows and not others, as once, few, many or a class when expanded.

CDR3aa: CASSLAPSTGNTEAFF
CDR3nt: TGTGCCAGCAGCTTGGCCCCGTCTACAGGGAACACTGAAGCTTTCTTT
j_gene: TRBJ1-1
v_gene: TRBV5-5
d_gene: NA
abundance: few

CDR3aa: CASSALRTPNNEQFF
CDR3nt: TGTGCCAGCAGCGCCTTGAGAACCCCAAACAATGAGCAGTTCTTC
j_gene: TRBJ2-1
v_gene: TRBV2
d_gene: NA
abundance: NA

CDR3aa: CASSIAGTSGSSYNEQFF
CDR3nt: TGTGCCAGCAGCATCGCCGGGACTAGCGGGAGCAGCTACAATGAGCAGTTCTTC
j_gene: TRBJ2-1
v_gene: TRBV7-2
d_gene: TRBD2
abundance: NA

CDR3aa: CASSLGSEATNEKLFF
CDR3nt: TGCGCCAGCAGCTTGGGGTCGGAGGCAACTAATGAAAAACTGTTTTTT
j_gene: TRBJ1-4
v_gene: TRBV5-1
d_gene: NA
abundance: NA

CDR3aa: CASRRQGKGNTIYF
CDR3nt: TGTGCCAGCAGGCGACAGGGGAAAGGAAACACCATATATTTT
j_gene: TRBJ1-3
v_gene: TRBV6-5
d_gene: TRBD1
abundance: NA

CDR3aa: CASTQGTGLFGSSYEQYF
CDR3nt: TGTGCCAGCACCCAAGGGACAGGGTTGTTCGGAAGCTCCTACGAGCAGTACTTC
j_gene: TRBJ2-7
v_gene: TRBV2
d_gene: TRBD1
abundance: NA

CDR3aa: CASSSGSTAYEQYF
CDR3nt: TGTGCCAGCAGCTCCGGGAGTACAGCCTACGAGCAGTACTTC
j_gene: TRBJ2-7
v_gene: TRBV6-1
d_gene: NA
abundance: NA

CDR3aa: CASSFGTGGRPQYF
CDR3nt: TGTGCCAGCAGCTTCGGGACAGGGGGACGTCCGCAGTATTTT
j_gene: TRBJ2-3
v_gene: TRBV7-2
d_gene: TRBD1
abundance: once

CDR3aa: CASSQSADGYTF
CDR3nt: TGTGCCAGCAGCCAATCAGCGGATGGCTACACCTTC
j_gene: TRBJ1-2
v_gene: TRBV16
d_gene: NA
abundance: NA

CDR3aa: CASSLWTGNNYGYTF
CDR3nt: TGTGCCAGCAGCCTTTGGACAGGGAATAACTATGGCTACACCTTC
j_gene: TRBJ1-2
v_gene: TRBV5-4
d_gene: TRBD1
abundance: NA

CDR3aa: CASSPDAWGGNQPQHF
CDR3nt: TGCGCCAGCAGCCCGGACGCCTGGGGGGGGAATCAGCCCCAGCATTTT
j_gene: TRBJ1-5
v_gene: TRBV5-1
d_gene: NA
abundance: NA

CDR3aa: CASSLGQPGQPQHF
CDR3nt: TGCGCCAGCAGCTTGGGACAGCCCGGTCAGCCCCAGCATTTT
j_gene: TRBJ1-5
v_gene: TRBV5-1
d_gene: NA
abundance: once

CDR3aa: CASSRQGAWGGELFF
CDR3nt: TGTGCCAGCAGTCGACAGGGGGCGTGGGGCGGGGAGCTGTTTTTT
j_gene: TRBJ2-2
v_gene: TRBV3-1/TRBV3-2
d_gene: TRBD1
abundance: once

CDR3aa: CASSKGATSNQPQHF
CDR3nt: TGTGCCAGCAGCAAGGGAGCCACTAGCAATCAGCCCCAGCATTTT
j_gene: TRBJ1-5
v_gene: TRBV5-6
d_gene: NA
abundance: NA

CDR3aa: CASSTLLAGFYNEQFF
CDR3nt: TGTGCCAGCAGTACTCTACTAGCGGGATTTTACAATGAGCAGTTCTTC
j_gene: TRBJ2-1
v_gene: TRBV28
d_gene: TRBD2
abundance: medium-sized

CDR3aa: CASSSPSGGRNEQFF
CDR3nt: TGTGCCAGCAGTTCCCCATCGGGGGGGCGCAATGAGCAGTTCTTC
j_gene: TRBJ2-1
v_gene: TRBV6-5
d_gene: TRBD2
abundance: NA

CDR3aa: CASKTGFGNTIYF
CDR3nt: TGTGCCAGCAAGACAGGGTTTGGAAACACCATATATTTT
j_gene: TRBJ1-3
v_gene: TRBV6-5
d_gene: TRBD1
abundance: NA

CDR3aa: CASTQGTLIADTQYF
CDR3nt: TGTGCCAGCACCCAAGGGACGCTAATAGCGGATACGCAGTATTTT
j_gene: TRBJ2-3
v_gene: TRBV7-9
d_gene: NA
abundance: once

CDR3aa: CASSLGQDYTEAFF
CDR3nt: TGTGCCAGCAGCTTAGGTCAGGACTACACTGAAGCTTTCTTT
j_gene: TRBJ1-1
v_gene: TRBV11-1
d_gene: NA
abundance: few

CDR3aa: CASRDWDYTDTQYF
CDR3nt: TGTGCCAGCAGGGACTGGGACTATACAGATACGCAGTATTTT
j_gene: TRBJ2-3
v_gene: TRBV2
d_gene: TRBD2
abundance: NA

CDR3aa: CASSTGQGALGTEAFF
CDR3nt: TGTGCCAGCAGCACCGGACAGGGGGCGCTGGGCACTGAAGCTTTCTTT
j_gene: TRBJ1-1
v_gene: TRBV5-4
d_gene: TRBD1
abundance: NA

CDR3aa: CAWTDSPADEQYF
CDR3nt: TGTGCCTGGACGGACAGCCCAGCGGACGAGCAGTACTTC
j_gene: TRBJ2-7
v_gene: TRBV30
d_gene: NA
abundance: NA

CDR3aa: CAFREGNQPQHF
CDR3nt: TGTGCCTTCAGGGAGGGCAATCAGCCCCAGCATTTT
j_gene: TRBJ1-5
v_gene: TRBV5-3
d_gene: NA
abundance: NA

CDR3aa: CASSDDRGQETQYF
CDR3nt: TGTGCCAGCAGTGACGACAGGGGGCAAGAGACCCAGTACTTC
j_gene: TRBJ2-5
v_gene: TRBV2
d_gene: TRBD1
abundance: NA

CDR3aa: CASSSDLTDRGEQYGYTF
CDR3nt: TGTGCCAGCAGCTCCGACCTGACTGACAGGGGCGAGCAGTATGGCTACACCTTC
j_gene: TRBJ1-2
v_gene: TRBV5-4
d_gene: TRBD1
abundance: NA

CDR3aa: CAWSNRLAGNTGELFF
CDR3nt: TGTGCCTGGAGTAACAGACTAGCGGGGAACACCGGGGAGCTGTTTTTT
j_gene: TRBJ2-2
v_gene: TRBV30
d_gene: TRBD2
abundance: NA

CDR3aa: CATLRGDTQYF
CDR3nt: TGTGCCACCCTTAGGGGAGATACGCAGTATTTT
j_gene: TRBJ2-3
v_gene: TRBV5-4
d_gene: NA
abundance: NA

CDR3aa: CASKYGTGAILLF
CDR3nt: TGTGCCAGCAAGTACGGGACAGGGGCGATACTCCTCTTT
j_gene: TRBJ1-1
v_gene: TRBV7-2
d_gene: TRBD1
abundance: NA

CDR3aa: CASKTSGGRNTIYF
CDR3nt: TGTGCCAGTAAAACGTCAGGGGGCCGAAACACCATATATTTT
j_gene: TRBJ1-3
v_gene: TRBV19
d_gene: TRBD1
abundance: NA

CDR3aa: CASSPRQGTEAFF
CDR3nt: TGTGCCAGCTCACCAAGGCAGGGCACTGAAGCTTTCTTT
j_gene: TRBJ1-1
v_gene: TRBV18
d_gene: NA
abundance: NA

CDR3aa: CASGHPQAGEKGEAFF
CDR3nt: TGTGCTAGTGGCCACCCCCAAGCGGGGGAGAAAGGTGAAGCTTTCTTT
j_gene: TRBJ1-1
v_gene: TRBV12-5
d_gene: NA
abundance: few

CDR3aa: CASSPRGRGEQYF
CDR3nt: TGTGCCAGCAGTCCAAGAGGGCGAGGCGAGCAGTACTTC
j_gene: TRBJ2-7
v_gene: TRBV6-5
d_gene: NA
abundance: NA

CDR3aa: CASSLRSGGHQPQHF
CDR3nt: TGTGCCAGCAGTTTACGATCGGGGGGCCATCAGCCCCAGCATTTT
j_gene: TRBJ1-5
v_gene: TRBV27
d_gene: NA
abundance: NA

CDR3aa: CASSLGGRDEQYF
CDR3nt: TGTGCCAGCAGTTTAGGAGGGCGGGACGAGCAGTACTTC
j_gene: TRBJ2-7
v_gene: TRBV12-3/TRBV12-4
d_gene: NA
abundance: NA

CDR3aa: CASSVDRGRTEAFF
CDR3nt: TGTGCCAGCAGCGTGGACAGGGGAAGGACTGAAGCTTTCTTT
j_gene: TRBJ1-1
v_gene: TRBV5-8
d_gene: TRBD1
abundance: NA

CDR3aa: CASSIGLADTQYF
CDR3nt: TGTGCCAGTAGTATCGGGCTAGCGGATACGCAGTATTTT
j_gene: TRBJ2-3
v_gene: TRBV19
d_gene: NA
abundance: NA

CDR3aa: CASSSQGSSYTEQFF
CDR3nt: TGTGCCAGTAGTAGCCAGGGGAGCTCCTACACCGAGCAGTTCTTC
j_gene: TRBJ2-1
v_gene: TRBV19
d_gene: NA
abundance: NA

CDR3aa: CASRGLISNQPQHF
CDR3nt: TGTGCCAGCAGGGGACTCATTAGCAATCAGCCCCAGCATTTT
j_gene: TRBJ1-5
v_gene: TRBV27
d_gene: NA
abundance: NA

CDR3aa: CASFGTGPYNEQFF
CDR3nt: TGCGCCAGCTTCGGGACTGGTCCCTACAATGAGCAGTTCTTC
j_gene: TRBJ2-1
v_gene: TRBV5-1
d_gene: NA
abundance: NA

CDR3aa: CASSLGTGIYNDKLFF
CDR3nt: TGCGCCAGCAGCTTGGGGACAGGAATATATAATGACAAACTGTTTTTT
j_gene: TRBJ1-4
v_gene: TRBV5-1
d_gene: TRBD1
abundance: many

CDR3aa: CASSAIQGEGAKNIQYF
CDR3nt: TGCGCCAGCAGTGCGATACAGGGGGAAGGCGCCAAAAACATTCAGTACTTC
j_gene: TRBJ2-4
v_gene: TRBV10-2
d_gene: TRBD1
abundance: NA

CDR3aa: CASSPATHKNTEAFF
CDR3nt: TGTGCCAGCAGCCCCGCCACCCACAAGAACACTGAAGCTTTCTTT
j_gene: TRBJ1-1
v_gene: TRBV11-1
d_gene: NA
abundance: NA

CDR3aa: CASSPQGGSGGYTF
CDR3nt: TGTGCCAGCAGTCCCCAGGGGGGATCGGGGGGCTACACCTTC
j_gene: TRBJ1-2
v_gene: TRBV6-5
d_gene: TRBD1
abundance: NA

CDR3aa: CSGLAGVEQYF
CDR3nt: TGCAGTGGGCTAGCGGGAGTTGAGCAGTACTTC
j_gene: TRBJ2-7
v_gene: TRBV20-1
d_gene: TRBD2
abundance: NA

CDR3aa: CASQRDTSYEQYF
CDR3nt: TGTGCTTCCCAACGGGACACCTCCTACGAGCAGTACTTC
j_gene: TRBJ2-7
v_gene: TRBV12-3/TRBV12-4
d_gene: NA
abundance: few

CDR3aa: CASRTGNGNQPQHF
CDR3nt: TGTGCCAGCAGGACAGGGAATGGCAATCAGCCCCAGCATTTT
j_gene: TRBJ1-5
v_gene: TRBV28
d_gene: TRBD1
abundance: NA

CDR3aa: CASSLGRTQNTGELFF
CDR3nt: TGTGCCAGCAGCCTAGGAAGGACACAGAACACCGGGGAGCTGTTTTTT
j_gene: TRBJ2-2
v_gene: TRBV7-9
d_gene: NA
abundance: NA

CDR3aa: CASSPGQARGAFF
CDR3nt: TGTGCCAGCAGTCCCGGACAGGCTAGGGGAGCTTTCTTT
j_gene: TRBJ1-1
v_gene: TRBV12-3/TRBV12-4
d_gene: TRBD1
abundance: few

CDR3aa: CASSLDRGGVQETQYF
CDR3nt: TGTGCCAGCAGCCTTGACAGGGGAGGAGTACAAGAGACCCAGTACTTC
j_gene: TRBJ2-5
v_gene: TRBV13
d_gene: TRBD1
abundance: NA

CDR3aa: CASSLASGRATEAFF
CDR3nt: TGTGCCAGCAGCTTAGCATCGGGCAGGGCCACTGAAGCTTTCTTT
j_gene: TRBJ1-1
v_gene: TRBV7-9
d_gene: NA
abundance: NA

CDR3aa: CASSQRTEGYGYTF
CDR3nt: TGTGCCAGCAGTCAGCGGACAGAAGGCTATGGCTACACCTTC
j_gene: TRBJ1-2
v_gene: TRBV6-6
d_gene: NA
abundance: NA

CDR3aa: CASSYTTGGNTEAFF
CDR3nt: TGCGCCAGCAGTTATACGACAGGGGGGAACACTGAAGCTTTCTTT
j_gene: TRBJ1-1
v_gene: TRBV5-1
d_gene: TRBD1
abundance: NA

CDR3aa: CAWSVNGGETQYF
CDR3nt: TGTGCCTGGAGTGTAAATGGCGGGGAGACCCAGTACTTC
j_gene: TRBJ2-5
v_gene: TRBV30
d_gene: NA
abundance: NA

CDR3aa: CASSSPPGTNTEAFF
CDR3nt: TGTGCCAGCAGTTCCCCCCCCGGGACTAACACTGAAGCTTTCTTT
j_gene: TRBJ1-1
v_gene: TRBV2
d_gene: NA
abundance: NA

CDR3aa: CASNRANQPQHF
CDR3nt: TGTGCCAGCAACAGGGCCAATCAGCCCCAGCATTTT
j_gene: TRBJ1-5
v_gene: TRBV2
d_gene: NA
abundance: NA

CDR3aa: CAWSPGEWAGYTF
CDR3nt: TGTGCCTGGAGTCCAGGGGAATGGGCTGGCTACACCTTC
j_gene: TRBJ1-2
v_gene: TRBV30
d_gene: NA
abundance: NA